One sample yielded the 4 T cell receptor beta chains listed below, sequenced in a study of glioma-infiltrating T cells. The iRepertoire nested amplicon-rescue multiplex PCR amplified TCR alpha and beta CDR3s from RNA. In TCRdb, the multiplex PCR reads were re-called with MiXCR into one record per CDR3 protein. The table records tens of thousands of distinct CDR3 sequences, 40% of them present only once. What was sequenced was glioma tissue, nonneoplastic brain tissue, or PBMCs (not recorded which). The receptors here all came from a human donor with low-grade glioma or glioblastoma, undergoing nonglioma brain surgery, or in good health (not recorded which).

This clonotype was recorded only once. The rearrangement uses TRBV15 and TRBJ2-3; 9 positions match TRBD1. CDR1 is LNHNV, CDR2 YYDKDF, per germline (reference sequence). The ends lost 4 bases at V and 6 bases at J; junction bases unmatched: 11. The CDR3 runs 16 residues. CDR3 amino acids: CATSMPRDRVPDTQYF. DNA of the CDR3: TGTGCCACCAGCATGCCCCGGGACAGGGTGCCTGATACGCAGTATTTT.

The CDR3 reads CSARGKLQGQYF. Here the CDR3 DNA reads TGCAGTGCTAGAGGGAAGCTACAGGGGCAGTACTTC. V usage is TRBV20-1 and J usage is TRBJ2-7; the D gene is possibly TRBD1 (6 bases). The CDR3 spans 12 residues. The V and J ends lost 1 base and 9 bases respectively, with 13 bases between them. Looked up from germline, CDR1 is DFQATT and CDR2 is SNEGSKA (reference sequence).

A word on this clonotype: A much larger clone sits a single nucleotide away, making a read error possible. The rearrangement joins TRBV19 to TRBJ1-5; TRBD1 aligns across 9 bases. CDR1 is LNHDA and CDR2 is SQIVND in the germline V gene (reference sequence). Trimming removed 7 bases from V and 9 bases from J; junction bases left unmatched: 7. The CDR3 consists of 13 residues. The CDR3 here is CASTGTGLRPQHF. CDR3 nucleotide sequence: TGTGCCAGTACCGGGACAGGGCTTCGGCCCCAGCATTTT.

The chain couples TRBV11-2 to TRBJ2-3; D call uncertain. The CDR3 extends over 13 amino acids. Germline V gene sequence: CDR1 SGHAT, CDR2 FQNNGV. CDR3 coding DNA: TGTGTCGGCAGCTTACTTAGGACAGATACGCAGTATTTT. It yields the protein CVGSLLRTDTQYF.